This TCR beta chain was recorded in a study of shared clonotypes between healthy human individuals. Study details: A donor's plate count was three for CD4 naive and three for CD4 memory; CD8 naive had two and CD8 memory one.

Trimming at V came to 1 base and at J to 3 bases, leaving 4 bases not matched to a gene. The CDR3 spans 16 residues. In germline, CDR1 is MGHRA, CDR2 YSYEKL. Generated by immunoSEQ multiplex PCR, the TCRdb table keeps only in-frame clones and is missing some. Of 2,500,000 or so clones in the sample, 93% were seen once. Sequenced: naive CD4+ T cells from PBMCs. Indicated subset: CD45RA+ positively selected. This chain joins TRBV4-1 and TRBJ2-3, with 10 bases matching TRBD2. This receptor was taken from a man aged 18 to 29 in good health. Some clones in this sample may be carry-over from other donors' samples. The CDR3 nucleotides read TGCGCCAGCAGCCAAGTGGAACTAGCGGGAACAGATACGCAGTATTTT. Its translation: CASSQVELAGTDTQYF.